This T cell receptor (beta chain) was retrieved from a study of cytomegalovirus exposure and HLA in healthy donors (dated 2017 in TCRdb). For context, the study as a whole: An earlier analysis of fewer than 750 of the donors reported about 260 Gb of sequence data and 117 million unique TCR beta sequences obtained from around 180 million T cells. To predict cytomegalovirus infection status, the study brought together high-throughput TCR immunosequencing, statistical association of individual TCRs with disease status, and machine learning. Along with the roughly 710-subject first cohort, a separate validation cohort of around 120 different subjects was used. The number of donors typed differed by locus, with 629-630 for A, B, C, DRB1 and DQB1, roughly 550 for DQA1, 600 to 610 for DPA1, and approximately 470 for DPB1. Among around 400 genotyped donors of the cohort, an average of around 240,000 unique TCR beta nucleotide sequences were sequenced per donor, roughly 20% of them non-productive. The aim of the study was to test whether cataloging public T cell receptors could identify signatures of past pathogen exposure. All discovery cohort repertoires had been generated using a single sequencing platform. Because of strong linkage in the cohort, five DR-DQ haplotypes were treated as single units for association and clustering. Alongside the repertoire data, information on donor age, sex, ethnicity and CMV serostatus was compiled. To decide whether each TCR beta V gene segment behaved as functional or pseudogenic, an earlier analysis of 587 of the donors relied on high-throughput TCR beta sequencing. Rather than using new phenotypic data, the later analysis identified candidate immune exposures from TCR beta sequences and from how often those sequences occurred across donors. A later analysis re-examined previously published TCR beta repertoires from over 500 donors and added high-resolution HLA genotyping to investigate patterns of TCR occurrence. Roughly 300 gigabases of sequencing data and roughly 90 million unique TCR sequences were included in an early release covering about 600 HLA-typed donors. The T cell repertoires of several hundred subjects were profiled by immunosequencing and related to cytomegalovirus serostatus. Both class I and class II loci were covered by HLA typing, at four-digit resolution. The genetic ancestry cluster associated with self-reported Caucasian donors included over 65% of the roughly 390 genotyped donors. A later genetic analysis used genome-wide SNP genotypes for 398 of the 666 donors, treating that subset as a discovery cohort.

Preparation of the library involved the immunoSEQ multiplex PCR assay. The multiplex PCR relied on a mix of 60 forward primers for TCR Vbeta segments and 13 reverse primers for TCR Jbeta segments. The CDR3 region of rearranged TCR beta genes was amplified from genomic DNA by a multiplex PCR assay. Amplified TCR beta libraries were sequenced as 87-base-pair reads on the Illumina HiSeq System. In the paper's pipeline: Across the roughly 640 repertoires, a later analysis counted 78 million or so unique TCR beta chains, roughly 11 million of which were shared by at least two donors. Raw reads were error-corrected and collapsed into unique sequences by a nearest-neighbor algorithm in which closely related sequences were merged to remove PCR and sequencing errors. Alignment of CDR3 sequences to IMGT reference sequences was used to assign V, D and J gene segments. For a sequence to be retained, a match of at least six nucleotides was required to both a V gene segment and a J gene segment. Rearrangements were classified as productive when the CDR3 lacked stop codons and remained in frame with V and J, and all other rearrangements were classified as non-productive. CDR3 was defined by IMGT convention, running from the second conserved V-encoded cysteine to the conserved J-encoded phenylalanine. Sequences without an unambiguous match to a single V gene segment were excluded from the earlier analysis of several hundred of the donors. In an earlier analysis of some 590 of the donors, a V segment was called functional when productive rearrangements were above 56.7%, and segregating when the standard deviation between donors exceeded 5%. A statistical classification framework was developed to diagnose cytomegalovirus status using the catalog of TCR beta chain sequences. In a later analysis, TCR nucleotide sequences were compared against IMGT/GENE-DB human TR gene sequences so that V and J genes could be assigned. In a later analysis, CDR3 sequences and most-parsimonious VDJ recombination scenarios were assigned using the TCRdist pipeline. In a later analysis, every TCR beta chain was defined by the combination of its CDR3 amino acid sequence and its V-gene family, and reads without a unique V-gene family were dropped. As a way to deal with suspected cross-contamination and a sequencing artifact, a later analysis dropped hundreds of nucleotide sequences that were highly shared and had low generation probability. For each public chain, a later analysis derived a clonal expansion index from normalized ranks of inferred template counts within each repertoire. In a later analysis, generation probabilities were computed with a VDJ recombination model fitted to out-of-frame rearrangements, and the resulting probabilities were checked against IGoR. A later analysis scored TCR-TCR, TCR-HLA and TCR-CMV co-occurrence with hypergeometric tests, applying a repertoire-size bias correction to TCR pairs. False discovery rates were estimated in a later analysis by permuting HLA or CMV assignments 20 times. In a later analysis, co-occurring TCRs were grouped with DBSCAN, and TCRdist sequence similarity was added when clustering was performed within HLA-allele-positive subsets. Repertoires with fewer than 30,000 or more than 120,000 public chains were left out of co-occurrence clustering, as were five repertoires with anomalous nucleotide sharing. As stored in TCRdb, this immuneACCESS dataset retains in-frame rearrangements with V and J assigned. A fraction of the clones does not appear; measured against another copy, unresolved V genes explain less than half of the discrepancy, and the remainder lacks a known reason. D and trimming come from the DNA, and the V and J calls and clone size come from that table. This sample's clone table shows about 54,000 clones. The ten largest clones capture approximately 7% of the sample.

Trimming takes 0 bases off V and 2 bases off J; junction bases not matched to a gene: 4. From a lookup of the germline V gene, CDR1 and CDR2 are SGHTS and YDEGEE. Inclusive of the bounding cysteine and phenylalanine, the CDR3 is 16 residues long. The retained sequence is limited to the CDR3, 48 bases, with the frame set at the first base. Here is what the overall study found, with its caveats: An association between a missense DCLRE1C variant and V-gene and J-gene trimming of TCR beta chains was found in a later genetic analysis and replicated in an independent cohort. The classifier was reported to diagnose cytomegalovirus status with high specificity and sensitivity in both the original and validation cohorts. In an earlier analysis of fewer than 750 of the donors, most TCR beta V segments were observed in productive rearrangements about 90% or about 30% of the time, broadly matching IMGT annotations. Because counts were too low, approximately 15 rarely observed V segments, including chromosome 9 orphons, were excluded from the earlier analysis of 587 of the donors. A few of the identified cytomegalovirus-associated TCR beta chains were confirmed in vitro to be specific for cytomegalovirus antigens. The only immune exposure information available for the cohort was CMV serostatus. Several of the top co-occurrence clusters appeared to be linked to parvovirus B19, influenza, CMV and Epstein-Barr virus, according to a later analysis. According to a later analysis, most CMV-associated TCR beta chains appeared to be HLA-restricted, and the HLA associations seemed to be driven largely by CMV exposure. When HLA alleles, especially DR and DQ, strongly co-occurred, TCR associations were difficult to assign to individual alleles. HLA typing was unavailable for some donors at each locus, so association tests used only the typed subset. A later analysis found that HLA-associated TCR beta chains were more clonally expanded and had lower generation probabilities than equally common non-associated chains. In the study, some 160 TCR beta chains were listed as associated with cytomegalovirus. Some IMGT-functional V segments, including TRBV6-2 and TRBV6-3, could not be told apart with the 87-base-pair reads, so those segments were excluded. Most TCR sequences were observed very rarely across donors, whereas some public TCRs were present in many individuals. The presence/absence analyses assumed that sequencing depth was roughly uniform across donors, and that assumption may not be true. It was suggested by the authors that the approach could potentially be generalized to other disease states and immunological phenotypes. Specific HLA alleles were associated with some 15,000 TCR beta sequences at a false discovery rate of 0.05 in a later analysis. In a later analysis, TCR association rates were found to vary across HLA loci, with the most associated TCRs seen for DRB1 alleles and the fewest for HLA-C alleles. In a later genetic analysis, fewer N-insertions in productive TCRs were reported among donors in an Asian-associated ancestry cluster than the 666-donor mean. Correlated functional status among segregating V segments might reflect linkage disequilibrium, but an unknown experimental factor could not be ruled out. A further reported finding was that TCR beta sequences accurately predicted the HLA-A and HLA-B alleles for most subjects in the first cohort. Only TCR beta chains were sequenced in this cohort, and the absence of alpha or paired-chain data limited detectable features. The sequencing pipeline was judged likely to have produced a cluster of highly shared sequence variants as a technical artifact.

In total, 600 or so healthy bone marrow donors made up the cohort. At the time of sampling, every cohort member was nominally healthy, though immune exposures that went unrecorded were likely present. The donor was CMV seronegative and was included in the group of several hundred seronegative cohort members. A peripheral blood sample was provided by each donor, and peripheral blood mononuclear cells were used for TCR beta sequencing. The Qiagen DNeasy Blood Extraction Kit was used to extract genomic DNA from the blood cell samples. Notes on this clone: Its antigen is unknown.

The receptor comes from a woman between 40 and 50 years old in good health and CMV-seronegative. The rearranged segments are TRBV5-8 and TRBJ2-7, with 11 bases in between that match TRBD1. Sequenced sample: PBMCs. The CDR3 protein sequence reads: CASSLARDRGTYEQYF. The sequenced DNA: TGTGCCAGCAGCTTGGCCCGGGACAGGGGGACCTACGAGCAGTACTTC.